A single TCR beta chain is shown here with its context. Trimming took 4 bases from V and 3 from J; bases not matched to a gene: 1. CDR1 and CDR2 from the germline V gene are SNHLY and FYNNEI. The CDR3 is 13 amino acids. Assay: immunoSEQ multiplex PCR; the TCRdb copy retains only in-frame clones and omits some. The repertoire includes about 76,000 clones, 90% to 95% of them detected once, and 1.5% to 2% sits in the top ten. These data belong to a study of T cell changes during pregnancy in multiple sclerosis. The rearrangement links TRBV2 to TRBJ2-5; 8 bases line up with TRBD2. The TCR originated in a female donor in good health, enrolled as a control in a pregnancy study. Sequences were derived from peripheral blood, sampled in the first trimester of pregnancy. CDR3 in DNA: TGTGCCAGCAGTGGGGGACTAGAAGAGACCCAGTACTTC. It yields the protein CASSGGLEETQYF.